Described below is a single T cell receptor beta chain sequence and its context. Original processing methods: Counts of nucleated cells, estimated from reference gene primer amplification, were obtained. Data came from immunoSEQ multiplex PCR; TCRdb stores just in-frame clones and leaves some out. V and J calls and clone size are those listed in that table; D and trimming were worked out from the DNA. The repertoire consists of 250,000 to 300,000 clones, with 75% to 90% occurring once and the leading ten covering approximately 11%. This record comes from a study of blood T cell repertoires in COVID-19. Study at large: PBMCs, B-cell-depleted T cells, or T cells provided the cDNA or gDNA that made up the material.

The J segment lost 5 bases and the V segment lost 4 bases, leaving 14 bases of the junction unmatched. The CDR3 has 17 residues. From germline, CDR1 is SNHLY and CDR2 FYNNEI. The rearrangement links TRBV2 to TRBJ2-3; 8 bases map to TRBD2. Sample: peripheral blood. The sequence was obtained from a woman in her 70s with acute or convalescent COVID-19. CDR3 DNA: TGTGCCAGCAGTGGCCGTGGACTAGCTCTACAGAGAGATACGCAGTATTTT. It yields the protein CASSGRGLALQRDTQYF.